This T cell receptor (beta chain) came from a study of cytomegalovirus exposure and HLA in healthy donors. Use of 60 Vbeta and 13 Jbeta primers characterized the PCR. Per the authors' pipeline: Approximately 11 million shared chains were among approximately 87 million unique TCR beta chains counted in a later analysis. The assay was immunoSEQ multiplex PCR, and TCRdb's table has in-frame clones only and misses some. That table gives V, J and clone size, and the DNA gave D and trimming. Of around 200,000 clones listed, about 81% are singletons. The CDR3 spans 15 residues. Germline assignment: CDR1 WSHSY and CDR2 SAAADI. Trimming left V 3 bases short and J 16 bases short, with 22 bases between.

This TCR was sampled from a young woman in good health and CMV-seronegative. Sequencing was performed on PBMCs. The rearrangement uses TRBV10-2 and TRBJ1-6; possible D gene TRBD1, 6 bases. The CDR3 region is CASSELRTENPLLHF. The CDR3 DNA is TGCGCCAGCAGTGAACTCCGGACAGAAAACCCCCTACTCCACTTT.